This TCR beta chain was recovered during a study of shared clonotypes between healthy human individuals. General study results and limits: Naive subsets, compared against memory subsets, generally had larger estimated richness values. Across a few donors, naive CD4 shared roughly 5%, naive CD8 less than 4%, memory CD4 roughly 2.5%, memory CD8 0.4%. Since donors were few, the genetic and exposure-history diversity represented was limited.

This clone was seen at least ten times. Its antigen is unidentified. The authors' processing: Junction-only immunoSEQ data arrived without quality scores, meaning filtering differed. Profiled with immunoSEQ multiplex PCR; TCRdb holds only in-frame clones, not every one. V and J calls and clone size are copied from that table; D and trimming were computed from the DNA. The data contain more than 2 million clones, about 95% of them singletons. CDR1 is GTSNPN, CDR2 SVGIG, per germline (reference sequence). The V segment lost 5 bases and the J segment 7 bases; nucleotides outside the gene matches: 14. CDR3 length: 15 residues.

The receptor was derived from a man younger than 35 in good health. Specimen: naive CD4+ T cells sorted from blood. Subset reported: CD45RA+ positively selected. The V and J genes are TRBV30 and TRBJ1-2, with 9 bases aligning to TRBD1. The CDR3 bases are TGTGCCTGGGGTCTAGGGACAGGGAGAATGGGTGGCTACACCTTC. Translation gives CAWGLGTGRMGGYTF.